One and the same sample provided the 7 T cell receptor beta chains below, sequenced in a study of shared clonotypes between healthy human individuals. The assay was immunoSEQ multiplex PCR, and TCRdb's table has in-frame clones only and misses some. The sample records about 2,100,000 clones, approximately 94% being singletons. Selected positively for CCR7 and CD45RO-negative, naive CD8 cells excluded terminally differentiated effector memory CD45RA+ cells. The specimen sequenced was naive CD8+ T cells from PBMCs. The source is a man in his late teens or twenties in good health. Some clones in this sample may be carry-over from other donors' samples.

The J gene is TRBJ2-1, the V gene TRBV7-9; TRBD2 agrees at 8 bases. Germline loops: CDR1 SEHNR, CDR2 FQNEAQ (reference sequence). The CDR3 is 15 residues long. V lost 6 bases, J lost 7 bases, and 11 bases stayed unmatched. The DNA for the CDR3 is TGTGCCAGCAGACTAAGCGGGGGACTGAGGAATGAGCAGTTCTTC. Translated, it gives CASRLSGGLRNEQFF.

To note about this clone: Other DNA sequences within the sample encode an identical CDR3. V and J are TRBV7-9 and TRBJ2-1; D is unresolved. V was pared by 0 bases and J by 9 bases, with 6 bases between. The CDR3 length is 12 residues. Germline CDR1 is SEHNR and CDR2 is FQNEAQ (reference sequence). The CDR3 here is CASSLALREQFF. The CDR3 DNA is TGTGCCAGCAGCTTAGCGCTACGTGAGCAGTTCTTC.

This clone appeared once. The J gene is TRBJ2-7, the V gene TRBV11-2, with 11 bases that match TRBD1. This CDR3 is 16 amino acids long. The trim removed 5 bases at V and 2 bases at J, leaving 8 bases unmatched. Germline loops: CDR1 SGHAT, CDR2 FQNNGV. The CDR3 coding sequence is TGTGCCAGCAGCATATACAGGACAGGGGGCGCCTACGAGCAGTACTTC. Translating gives CASSIYRTGGAYEQYF.

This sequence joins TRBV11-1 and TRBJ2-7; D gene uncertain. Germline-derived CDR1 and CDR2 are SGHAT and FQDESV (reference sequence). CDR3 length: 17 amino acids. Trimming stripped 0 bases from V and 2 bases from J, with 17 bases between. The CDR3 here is CASSLARGPVYAYEQYF. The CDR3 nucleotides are TGTGCCAGCAGCTTAGCGCGAGGCCCCGTGTATGCCTACGAGCAGTACTTC. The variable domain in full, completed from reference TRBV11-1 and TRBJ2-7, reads EAEVAQSPRYKITEKSQAVAFWCDPISGHATLYWYRQILGQGPELLVQFQDESVVDDSQLPKDRFSAERLKGVDSTLKIQPAELGDSAMYLCASSLARGPVYAYEQYFGPGTRLTVT.

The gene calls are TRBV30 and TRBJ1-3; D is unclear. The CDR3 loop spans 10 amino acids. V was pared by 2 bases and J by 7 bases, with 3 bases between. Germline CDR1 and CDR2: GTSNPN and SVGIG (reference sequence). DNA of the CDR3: TGTGCCTGGAGTTCGAACACCATATATTTT. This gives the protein CAWSSNTIYF. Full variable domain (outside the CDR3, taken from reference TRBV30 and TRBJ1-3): SQTIHQWPATLVQPVGSPLSLECTVEGTSNPNLYWYRQAAGRGLQLLFYSVGIGQISSEVPQNLSASRPQDRQFILSSKKLLLSDSGFYLCAWSSNTIYFGEGSWLTVV.

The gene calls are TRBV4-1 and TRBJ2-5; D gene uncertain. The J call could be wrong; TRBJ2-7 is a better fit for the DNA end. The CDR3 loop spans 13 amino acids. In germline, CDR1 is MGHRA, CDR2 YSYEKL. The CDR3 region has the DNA TGCGCCAGCAGCCATTCAACCCGTGACGAGCAGTACTTC. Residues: CASSHSTRDEQYF.

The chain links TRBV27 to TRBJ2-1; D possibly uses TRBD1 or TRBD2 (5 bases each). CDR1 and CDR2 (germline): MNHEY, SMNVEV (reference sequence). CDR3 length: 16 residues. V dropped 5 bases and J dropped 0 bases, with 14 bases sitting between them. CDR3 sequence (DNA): TGTGCCAGCAGTCCCATGCGAGGGGACTCCTACAATGAGCAGTTCTTC. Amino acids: CASSPMRGDSYNEQFF.